The T cell receptor beta chain under discussion was sequenced for a study of regulatory T cells in long-lasting Graves disease. Whole-study findings and limits: Analyses excluded thyroid tissue, covering peripheral blood alone.

Time point reported: newly diagnosed GD, antithyroid drugs for less than 3 months. Making the TCR library involved RNA that had been extracted from PBMCs. The germline V gene encodes CDR1 DFQATT and CDR2 SNEGSKA (reference sequence). The CDR3 runs 12 residues. The V end lost 2 bases, the J end lost 3 bases, and 8 bases lay between the germline ends. Construction of TCR beta libraries relied on iRepertoire HTBI primers and on Arm-PCR targeting CDR3 regions. A single record per CDR3 protein comes from TCRdb applying MiXCR to the multiplex PCR reads. This table has hundreds of thousands of distinct CDR3 sequences, approximately 12% appearing once. This clonotype was counted ten times or more. Antigen: not known. The sample was also linked to a second study, of T cells in Graves' hyperthyroidism and ophthalmopathy. As reported in that work: Exclusions: uncontrolled infection, other autoimmune disease, pregnancy, lactation.

This chain joins TRBV20-1 and TRBJ2-7; D unclear. The TCR originated in a man aged 25-45 years with Graves disease. The source was peripheral blood mononuclear cells (PBMCs), collected at new diagnosis, from a patient treated with antithyroid drugs. The CDR3 loop is CSARRGIYEQYF. CDR3 DNA sequence: TGCAGTGCTAGACGTGGAATCTACGAGCAGTACTTC.